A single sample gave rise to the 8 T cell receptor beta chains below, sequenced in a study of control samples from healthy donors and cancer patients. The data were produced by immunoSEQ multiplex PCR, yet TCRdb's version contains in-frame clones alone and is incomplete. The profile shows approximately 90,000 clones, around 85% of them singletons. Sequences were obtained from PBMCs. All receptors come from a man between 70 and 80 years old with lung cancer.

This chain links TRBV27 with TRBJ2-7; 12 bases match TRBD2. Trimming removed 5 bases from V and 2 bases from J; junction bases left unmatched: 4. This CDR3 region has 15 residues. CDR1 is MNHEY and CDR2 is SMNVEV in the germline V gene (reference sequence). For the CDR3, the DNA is TGTGCCAGCAGTGCGTCTAGCGGGGGGGCCTACGAGCAGTACTTC. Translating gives CASSASSGGAYEQYF.

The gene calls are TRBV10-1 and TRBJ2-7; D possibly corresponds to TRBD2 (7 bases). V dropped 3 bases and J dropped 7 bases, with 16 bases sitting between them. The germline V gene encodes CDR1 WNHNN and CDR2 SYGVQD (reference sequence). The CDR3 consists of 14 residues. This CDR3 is CASSDTGGRLEQYF. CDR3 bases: TGCGCCAGCAGTGATACGGGGGGCCGGTTAGAGCAGTACTTC.

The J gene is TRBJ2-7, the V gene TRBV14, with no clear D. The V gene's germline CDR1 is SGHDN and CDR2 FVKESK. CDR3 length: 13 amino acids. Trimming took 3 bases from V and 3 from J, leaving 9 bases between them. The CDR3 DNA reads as TGTGCCAGCAGCCAGGGGTTCGGCTACGAGCAGTACTTC. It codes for CASSQGFGYEQYF.

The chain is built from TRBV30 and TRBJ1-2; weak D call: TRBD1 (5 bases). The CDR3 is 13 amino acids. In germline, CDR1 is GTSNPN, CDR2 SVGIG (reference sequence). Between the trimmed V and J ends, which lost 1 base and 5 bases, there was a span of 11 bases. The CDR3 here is CAWSAGTGYGYTF. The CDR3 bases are TGTGCCTGGAGTGCGGGGACGGGTTATGGCTACACCTTC.

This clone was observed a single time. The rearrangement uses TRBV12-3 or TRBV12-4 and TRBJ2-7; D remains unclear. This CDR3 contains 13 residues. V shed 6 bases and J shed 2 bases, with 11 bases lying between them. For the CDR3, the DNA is TGTGCCAGCAGCCCCGGAGCCCCCTACGAGCAGTACTTC. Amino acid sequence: CASSPGAPYEQYF.

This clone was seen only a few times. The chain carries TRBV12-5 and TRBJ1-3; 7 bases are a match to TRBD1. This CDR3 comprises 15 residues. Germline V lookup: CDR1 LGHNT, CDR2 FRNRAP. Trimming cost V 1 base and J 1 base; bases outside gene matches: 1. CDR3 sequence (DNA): TGTGCTAGTGGTTTGGGACAGGGTTCTGGAAACACCATATATTTT. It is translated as CASGLGQGSGNTIYF.

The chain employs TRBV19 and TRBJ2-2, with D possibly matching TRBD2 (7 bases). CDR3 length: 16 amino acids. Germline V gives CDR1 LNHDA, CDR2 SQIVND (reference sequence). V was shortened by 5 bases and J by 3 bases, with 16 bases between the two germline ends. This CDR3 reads CASSGRGGLDTGELFF. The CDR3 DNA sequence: TGTGCCAGTAGTGGTAGGGGGGGCTTAGACACCGGGGAGCTGTTTTTT.

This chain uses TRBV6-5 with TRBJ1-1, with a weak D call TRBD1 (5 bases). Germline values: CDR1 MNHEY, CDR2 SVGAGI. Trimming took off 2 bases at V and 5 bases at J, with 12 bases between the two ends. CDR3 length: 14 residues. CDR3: CASSYRQGQTEAFF. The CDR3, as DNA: TGTGCCAGCAGTTACCGGCAGGGCCAGACTGAAGCTTTCTTT.